This paragraph covers one T cell receptor beta chain sequence. Its antigen is unidentified. The entry originates in a study of cytomegalovirus exposure and HLA in healthy donors. Study results and caveats: Per published accounts, TCR beta sequences correctly predicted the HLA-A and HLA-B alleles of most subjects. The study put 150 to 200 TCR beta chains on its list as cytomegalovirus-associated.

The CDR3 is 15 residues long. The germline CDR1 and CDR2 sequences are SGHRS and YFSETQ. The V and J ends lost 0 bases and 6 bases respectively, with 13 bases between them. This PCR relied on a set of 60 Vbeta primers and 13 Jbeta primers. Produced via immunoSEQ multiplex PCR; TCRdb's table is partial and in-frame only. The sample carries about 130,000 clones, under 85% recorded once. This chain connects TRBV5-1 to TRBJ2-1, with D possibly matching TRBD2 (5 bases). The specimen sequenced was PBMCs. This TCR derives from a woman between 50 and 59 years old in good health and CMV-seropositive. In DNA form, the CDR3 reads TGCGCCAGCAGCTTGGATGTAGCCGGAGGCAATGAGCAGTTCTTC. It translates to CASSLDVAGGNEQFF.